Listed below are T cell receptor beta chains from one sample, sequenced in a study of blood T cell repertoires in COVID-19. Here immunoSEQ multiplex PCR was the method, and the copy in TCRdb shows in-frame clones only, minus some. The sample records 110,000 or so clones, more than 80% being singletons. Sequenced: peripheral blood. The receptors derive from a middle-aged woman with acute or convalescent COVID-19. Both conserved end residues are part of each CDR3. A D gene is named only where the DNA matches it firmly.

D gene: TRBD1
J gene: TRBJ1-1
V gene: TRBV5-1
CDR3 protein: CASSLTTGVRNTEAFF
CDR3 DNA: TGCGCCAGCAGCTTAACGACAGGGGTGAGGAACACTGAAGCTTTCTTT

D gene: TRBD1
J gene: TRBJ2-1
V gene: TRBV7-9
CDR3 protein: CASSSTGDEQFF
CDR3 DNA: TGTGCCAGCAGCTCGACAGGGGATGAGCAGTTCTTC

D gene: TRBD2
J gene: TRBJ2-5
V gene: TRBV5-5
CDR3 protein: CASSLSSSGGAWRETQYF
CDR3 DNA: TGTGCCAGCAGCTTGTCTTCTAGCGGGGGGGCCTGGCGGGAGACCCAGTACTTC

D gene: NA
J gene: TRBJ2-7
V gene: TRBV21-1
CDR3 protein: CASSNVDRGLNVCYEQYF
CDR3 DNA: TGTGCCAGCAGCAACGTTGACAGGGGTCTAAATGTATGCTACGAGCAGTACTTC

D gene: TRBD1
J gene: TRBJ2-7
V gene: TRBV5-6
CDR3 protein: CASSPGTAYEQYF
CDR3 DNA: TGTGCCAGCAGCCCTGGGACAGCCTACGAGCAGTACTTC

D gene: TRBD1
J gene: TRBJ1-5
V gene: TRBV5-6
CDR3 protein: CASSLAWGTGGDQPQHF
CDR3 DNA: TGTGCCAGCAGCTTGGCCTGGGGGACAGGGGGCGATCAGCCCCAGCATTTT

D gene: NA
J gene: TRBJ1-6
V gene: TRBV5-8
CDR3 protein: CASSLGDNSPLHF
CDR3 DNA: TGTGCCAGCAGCTTGGGAGATAATTCACCCCTCCACTTT

D gene: NA
J gene: TRBJ1-1
V gene: TRBV18
CDR3 protein: CASSSPLNTEAFF
CDR3 DNA: TGTGCCAGCTCCTCCCCCTTGAACACTGAAGCTTTCTTT

D gene: TRBD2
J gene: TRBJ2-5
V gene: TRBV7-6
CDR3 protein: CASTPRLAGGAQETQYF
CDR3 DNA: TGTGCCAGCACCCCGAGGCTAGCGGGGGGCGCCCAAGAGACCCAGTACTTC

D gene: TRBD1
J gene: TRBJ2-1
V gene: TRBV15
CDR3 protein: CATSSGTGRDEQFF
CDR3 DNA: TGTGCCACCAGCAGTGGGACAGGGCGCGATGAGCAGTTCTTC

D gene: TRBD1
J gene: TRBJ2-1
V gene: TRBV18
CDR3 protein: CASSSSVTGQGANNEQFF
CDR3 DNA: TGTGCCAGCTCATCTAGTGTAACTGGACAGGGGGCCAACAATGAGCAGTTCTTC

D gene: TRBD2
J gene: TRBJ2-1
V gene: TRBV7-2
CDR3 protein: CASSLRGGDETEQFF
CDR3 DNA: TGTGCCAGCAGCTTAAGGGGAGGGGATGAGACTGAGCAGTTCTTC

D gene: TRBD1
J gene: TRBJ1-2
V gene: TRBV18
CDR3 protein: CASSLGQDYGYTF
CDR3 DNA: TGTGCCAGCTCACTTGGACAGGACTATGGCTACACCTTC

D gene: NA
J gene: TRBJ1-1
V gene: TRBV6-5
CDR3 protein: CASLDLRPNTEAFF
CDR3 DNA: TGTGCCAGCCTTGACCTCAGGCCGAACACTGAAGCTTTCTTT

D gene: NA
J gene: TRBJ2-1
V gene: TRBV18
CDR3 protein: CASCQSQGTGYEQFF
CDR3 DNA: TGTGCCAGCTGCCAGTCACAGGGGACTGGATATGAGCAGTTCTTC

D gene: TRBD2
J gene: TRBJ2-7
V gene: TRBV9
CDR3 protein: CASSVGAGVTYEQYF
CDR3 DNA: TGTGCCAGCAGCGTAGGAGCGGGGGTCACCTACGAGCAGTACTTC